The sequence of this T cell receptor (beta chain) was determined in a study of identical twins. As to this clonotype: What it binds is not known.

cDNA carried unique molecular identifiers, and a universal primer site was added by template switching. TCRdb reanalysed the 5' RACE reads using MiXCR and keeps one entry per CDR3 protein. The repertoire includes around 1.7 million distinct CDR3 sequences, about 31% of them detected once, and more than 0.25% sits in the top ten. Germline assignment: CDR1 MNHEY and CDR2 SMNVEV (reference sequence). This CDR3 region has 15 residues. Trimming took off 0 bases at V and 1 base at J, with 9 bases between the two ends. General study points: Abundant beta clonotypes from cord blood had fewer insertions, unlike memory repertoires, which showed none. Monozygotic twins shared more out-of-frame TCR alpha than recombination models predicted. For out-of-frame beta sequences, excess twin sharing was weaker.

The clonotype was recovered from a newborn girl in good health. The source material was cord blood. The chain is built from TRBV27 and TRBJ1-1; no definite D call. The CDR3 DNA follows: TGTGCCAGCAGTTTATCTCGGGGAGAGAACACTGAAGCTTTCTTT. Translated: CASSLSRGENTEAFF.